The clone carrying this TCR beta chain was observed a handful of times. What it binds is not known. The entry originates in a study of T cells in Graves' hyperthyroidism and ophthalmopathy. The wider study: Sampling of peripheral blood happened at initial diagnosis, prior to any treatment. Whole-study findings and limits: Ophthalmopathy was distinguished from stable hyperthyroidism by 13 V-J signatures. A median 6.5 months before onset, the model predicted ophthalmopathy.

Amplification yielded TCR beta CDR3 regions, with RNA transcripts as the source. The TCR CDR3 was amplified in a first-round RT-PCR using the HTBI primer set. TCRdb used MiXCR to reprocess the multiplex PCR reads, holding one entry per CDR3 protein. Of roughly 800,000 distinct CDR3 sequences detected, 38% appear once; the ten largest clones hold around 10%. The CDR3 length is 15 residues. The ends lost 4 bases at V and 6 bases at J; junction bases unmatched: 10. Germline V gene sequence: CDR1 SGHTS, CDR2 YDEGEE. This TCR was recovered from a man younger than 30 with Graves' hyperthyroidism. The chain has TRBV5-8 and TRBJ1-2; 9 bases are shared with TRBD1. The sample comprised blood. CDR3: CASSNLQGAGDGYTF. DNA for the CDR3: TGTGCCAGCAGCAACTTACAGGGGGCAGGGGATGGCTACACCTTC. Together with reference TRBV5-8 and TRBJ1-2, the CDR3 gives the full variable domain: EAGVTQSPTHLIKTRGQQATLRCSPISGHTSVYWYQQALGLGLQFLLWYDEGEERNRGNFPPRFSGRQFPNYSSELNVNALELEDSALYLCASSNLQGAGDGYTFGSGTRLTVV.